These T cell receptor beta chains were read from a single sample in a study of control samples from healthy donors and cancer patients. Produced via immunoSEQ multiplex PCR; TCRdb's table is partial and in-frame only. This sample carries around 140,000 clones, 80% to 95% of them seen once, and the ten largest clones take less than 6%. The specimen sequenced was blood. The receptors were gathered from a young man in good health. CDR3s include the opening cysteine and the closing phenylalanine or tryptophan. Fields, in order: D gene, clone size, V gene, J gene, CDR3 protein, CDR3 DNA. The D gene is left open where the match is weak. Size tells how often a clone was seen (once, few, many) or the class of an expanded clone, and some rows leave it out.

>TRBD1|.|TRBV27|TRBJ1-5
CASRATGAPNQPQHF
TGTGCCAGCAGAGCTACAGGGGCCCCCAATCAGCCCCAGCATTTT
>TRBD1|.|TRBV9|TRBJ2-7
CASSVRQGPYEQYF
TGTGCCAGCAGCGTAAGACAGGGTCCCTACGAGCAGTACTTC
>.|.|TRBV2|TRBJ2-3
CASSVGGRPRDTQYF
TGTGCCAGCAGTGTGGGTGGACGGCCGCGAGATACGCAGTATTTT
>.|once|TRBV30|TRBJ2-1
CAWSVGPYNEQFF
TGTGCCTGGAGTGTTGGTCCCTACAATGAGCAGTTCTTC
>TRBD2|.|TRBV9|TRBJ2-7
CASSGGLAGERGEQYF
TGTGCCAGCAGCGGGGGGCTAGCGGGAGAGAGAGGCGAGCAGTACTTC
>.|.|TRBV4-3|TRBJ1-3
CASSQPPNTIYF
TGCGCCAGCAGCCAACCCCCCAACACCATATATTTT
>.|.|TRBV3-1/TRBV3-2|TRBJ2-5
CASSLRTGRGEETQYF
TGTGCCAGCAGCCTCCGGACAGGGAGGGGGGAAGAGACCCAGTACTTC
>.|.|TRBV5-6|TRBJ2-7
CASSLVRGGRSVWEQYF
TGTGCCAGCAGCTTGGTTCGCGGGGGCAGGTCGGTATGGGAGCAGTACTTC
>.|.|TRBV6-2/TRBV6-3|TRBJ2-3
CASSLPKPGTDTQYF
TGTGCCAGCAGTCTACCTAAGCCGGGCACAGATACGCAGTATTTT
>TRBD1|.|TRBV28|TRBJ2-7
CASSLWGTGGAVKGQYF
TGTGCCAGCAGTTTATGGGGGACAGGGGGCGCAGTTAAGGGGCAGTACTTC
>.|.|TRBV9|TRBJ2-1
CASSVDSMPWNEQFF
TGTGCCAGCAGCGTAGACAGTATGCCCTGGAATGAGCAGTTCTTC
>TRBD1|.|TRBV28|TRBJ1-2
CASSLSRTGGYTF
TGTGCCAGCAGTTTATCCCGGACAGGAGGCTACACCTTC
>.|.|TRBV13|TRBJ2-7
CASSDLGHPTSEQYF
TGTGCCAGCAGCGACCTTGGACACCCGACCAGCGAGCAGTACTTC
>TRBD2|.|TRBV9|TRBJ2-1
CASSVAGGNYNEQFF
TGTGCCAGCAGCGTAGCGGGAGGGAACTACAATGAGCAGTTCTTC
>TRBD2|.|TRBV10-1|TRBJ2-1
CASSVIAGVYNEQFF
TGCGCCAGCAGTGTAATAGCGGGGGTCTACAATGAGCAGTTCTTC
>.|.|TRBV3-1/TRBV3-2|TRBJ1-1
CASSQVNTEAFF
TGTGCCAGCAGCCAAGTGAACACTGAAGCTTTCTTT
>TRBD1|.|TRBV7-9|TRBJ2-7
CASSLRDSTYEQYF
TGTGCCAGCAGCCTCCGGGACAGTACTTACGAGCAGTACTTC
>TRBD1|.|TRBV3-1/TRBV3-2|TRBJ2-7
CASSPSRGSQDEQYF
TGTGCCAGCAGCCCAAGCAGGGGGTCTCAGGACGAGCAGTACTTC
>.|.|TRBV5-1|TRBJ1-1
CASSVELNTEAFF
TGCGCCAGCAGCGTAGAACTGAACACTGAAGCTTTCTTT
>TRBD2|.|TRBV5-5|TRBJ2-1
CASSSFRGSSYNEQFF
TGTGCCAGCAGCTCCTTCCGCGGGAGCTCCTACAATGAGCAGTTCTTC
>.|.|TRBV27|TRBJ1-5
CASSFGGAYSNQPQHF
TGTGCCAGCAGTTTCGGGGGGGCTTATAGCAATCAGCCCCAGCATTTT
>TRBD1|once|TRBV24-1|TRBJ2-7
CATSEYTGDEQYF
TGTGCCACCAGTGAGTATACAGGGGACGAGCAGTACTTC
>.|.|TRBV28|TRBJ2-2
CASSPPGPWGELFF
TGTGCCAGCAGCCCGCCTGGTCCCTGGGGGGAGCTGTTTTTT
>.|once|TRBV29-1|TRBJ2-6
CSVEDSGANVLTF
TGCAGCGTTGAGGACAGTGGGGCCAACGTCCTGACTTTC
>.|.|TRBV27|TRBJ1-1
CASSPRRQLRMNTEAFF
TGTGCCAGCAGTCCCCGGAGACAGCTAAGGATGAACACTGAAGCTTTCTTT
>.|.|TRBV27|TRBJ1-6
CASTFGGGNSPLHF
TGTGCCAGCACCTTCGGGGGGGGTAATTCACCCCTCCACTTT
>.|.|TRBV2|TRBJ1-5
CASSDYGVGFQGAQHF
TGTGCCAGCAGTGACTACGGGGTGGGGTTTCAAGGAGCCCAGCATTTT
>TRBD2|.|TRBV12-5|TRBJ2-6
CASGLVREGLGLSGANVLTF
TGTGCTAGTGGTTTGGTACGGGAGGGCCTAGGGCTCTCTGGGGCCAACGTCCTGACTTTC
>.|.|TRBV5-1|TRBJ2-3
CASSLPGTGTDTQYF
TGCGCCAGCAGCCTTCCCGGGACTGGCACAGATACGCAGTATTTT
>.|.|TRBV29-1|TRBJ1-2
CSVPLAPYGYTF
TGCAGCGTCCCCCTCGCCCCTTATGGCTACACCTTC
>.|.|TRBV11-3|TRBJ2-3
CASSLGGSGTDTQYF
TGTGCCAGCAGCTTAGGGGGCTCTGGCACAGATACGCAGTATTTT
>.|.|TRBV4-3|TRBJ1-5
CASSVTTDQPQHF
TGCGCCAGCAGCGTAACGACAGATCAGCCCCAGCATTTT
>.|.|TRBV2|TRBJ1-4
CASSVSFREKLFF
TGTGCCAGCAGTGTCTCGTTTCGGGAAAAACTGTTTTTT
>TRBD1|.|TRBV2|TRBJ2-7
CASIGQGYEQYF
TGTGCCAGCATCGGACAGGGGTACGAGCAGTACTTC
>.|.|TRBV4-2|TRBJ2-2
CASSQVGDGTGELFF
TGTGCCAGCAGCCAAGTCGGGGATGGCACCGGGGAGCTGTTTTTT
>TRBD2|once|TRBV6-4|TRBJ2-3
CASSLTSGRARTDTQYF
TGTGCCAGCAGCCTAACTAGCGGGAGGGCAAGGACAGATACGCAGTATTTT
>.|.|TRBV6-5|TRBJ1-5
CASSYRQNQPQHF
TGTGCCAGCAGTTATCGACAAAATCAGCCCCAGCATTTT
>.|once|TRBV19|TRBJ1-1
CASTEFLRGREAFF
TGTGCCAGTACCGAATTTTTGAGGGGCAGGGAAGCTTTCTTT
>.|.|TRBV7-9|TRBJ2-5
CASSWETQYF
TGTGCCAGCAGCTGGGAGACCCAGTACTTC
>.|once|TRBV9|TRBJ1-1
CASSVVPQGNTEAFF
TGTGCCAGCAGCGTAGTACCACAGGGGAACACTGAAGCTTTCTTT
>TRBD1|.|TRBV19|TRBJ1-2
CASSYLTGGHGYTF
TGTGCCAGTAGCTACCTGACAGGGGGCCATGGCTACACCTTC
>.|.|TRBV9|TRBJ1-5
CASSVGVNSNQPQHF
TGTGCCAGCAGCGTAGGGGTGAATAGCAATCAGCCCCAGCATTTT
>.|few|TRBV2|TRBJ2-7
CASSVRVGPGEQYF
TGTGCCAGCAGTGTTCGTGTCGGCCCGGGGGAGCAGTACTTC
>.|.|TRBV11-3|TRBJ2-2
CASSFLSNTGELFF
TGTGCCAGCTCCTTTTTATCGAACACCGGGGAGCTGTTTTTT
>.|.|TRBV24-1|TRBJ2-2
CATSDLETGELFF
TGTGCCACCAGTGATTTGGAGACCGGGGAGCTGTTTTTT
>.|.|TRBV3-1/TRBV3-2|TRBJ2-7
CASSPREGLEEQYF
TGTGCCAGCAGCCCCCGGGAAGGGTTGGAGGAGCAGTACTTC
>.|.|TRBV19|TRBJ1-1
CASTTEAFF
TGTGCCAGTACCACTGAGGCTTTCTTT
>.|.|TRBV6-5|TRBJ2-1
CASAGYGGPGGEQFF
TGTGCCAGCGCGGGATACGGGGGGCCGGGAGGTGAGCAGTTCTTC
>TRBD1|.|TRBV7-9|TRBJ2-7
CASRAGTGTFSYEQYF
TGTGCCAGCAGGGCCGGGACAGGGACTTTCTCCTACGAGCAGTACTTC
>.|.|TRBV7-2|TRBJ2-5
CASSSSGRISPSETQYF
TGTGCCAGCAGCTCTTCAGGACGGATTTCCCCCTCGGAGACCCAGTACTTC
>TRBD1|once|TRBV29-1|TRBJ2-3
CSADRGMDTQYF
TGCAGCGCGGACAGGGGAATGGATACGCAGTATTTT
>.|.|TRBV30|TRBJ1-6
CAWGEMTNSPLHF
TGTGCCTGGGGGGAAATGACCAATTCACCCCTCCACTTT
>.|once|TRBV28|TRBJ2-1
CASSLPGLSYNEQFF
TGTGCCAGCAGTCTCCCGGGACTCTCCTACAATGAGCAGTTCTTC
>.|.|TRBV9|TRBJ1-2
CASSVNGYGYTF
TGTGCCAGCAGCGTAAACGGGTATGGCTACACCTTC
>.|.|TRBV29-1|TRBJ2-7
CSVVQGGYEQYF
TGCAGCGTTGTCCAGGGAGGCTACGAGCAGTACTTC